The 30 T cell receptor beta chains presented below share a single source sample, sequenced in a study of blood T cell repertoires in COVID-19. Using immunoSEQ multiplex PCR, the repertoire was profiled, and TCRdb retains in-frame clones only, with some absent. Of roughly 200,000 clones listed, around 90% are singletons. What was sequenced was peripheral blood. The source is a man aged 18 to 29 with active or convalescent COVID-19.

This chain connects TRBV14 to TRBJ1-2; 7 positions agree with TRBD1. This CDR3 has 16 amino acids. Unmatched junction bases numbered 12, after V lost 1 base and J lost 7 bases. CDR1 is SGHDN and CDR2 is FVKESK in the germline V gene. The CDR3 sequence: CASSQALGQALIGYTF. Written as DNA, the CDR3 is TGTGCCAGCAGCCAAGCCTTAGGACAGGCATTAATTGGCTACACCTTC.

The chain couples TRBV24-1 to TRBJ2-1, with 12 bases matching TRBD2. CDR3 size: 16 residues. CDR1 and CDR2 (germline): KGHDR, SFDVKD. Trimming removed 3 bases from V and 8 bases from J; junction bases left unmatched: 7. This chain's CDR3 is CATSDTGTSGFHEQFF. DNA of the CDR3: TGTGCCACCAGTGATACCGGGACTAGCGGGTTCCATGAGCAGTTCTTC.

The chain is built from TRBV27 and TRBJ2-2; TRBD1 matches 8 bases. This CDR3 region has 15 residues. Germline CDR1 is MNHEY and CDR2 is SMNVEV (reference sequence). J was trimmed by 7 bases and V by 3 bases; bases with no gene match: 7. For the CDR3, the DNA is TGTGCCAGCAGTTTCGGGCAGGGGGCGGTCGGGGAGCTGTTTTTT. The encoded protein is CASSFGQGAVGELFF.

V is TRBV7-2 and J is TRBJ1-2, with 9 bases lining up with TRBD1. Germline V gives CDR1 SGHTA, CDR2 FQGNSA. J lost 8 bases, V lost 0 bases, and 1 base had no gene match. The CDR3 sequence is 13 residues long. For the CDR3, the DNA is TGTGCCAGCAGCTTAGCGGGGACAGGGGGCTACACCTTC. This translates into CASSLAGTGGYTF.

The chain has TRBV7-8 and TRBJ1-1; D gene uncertain. The CDR3 totals 15 residues. The ends were cut back, 4 bases at V and 4 bases at J, with 16 bases in the middle. Germline CDR1 reads SGHVS; CDR2 reads FQNEAQ. The CDR3 coding sequence is TGTGCCAGCAGCTCCTACCTCGTCCGGGGCACTGAAGCTTTCTTT. Its translation is CASSSYLVRGTEAFF.

The J gene is TRBJ1-1, the V gene TRBV27; unclear D gene. The CDR3 is made up of 13 amino acids. From germline, CDR1 is MNHEY and CDR2 SMNVEV (reference sequence). V shed 5 bases and J shed 1 base, with 8 bases lying between them. The CDR3 protein is CASSLVRNTEAFF. CDR3 in DNA: TGTGCCAGCAGTCTTGTGAGGAACACTGAAGCTTTCTTT.

The chain uses TRBV5-1 and TRBJ2-3, with 10 bases matching TRBD2. CDR1 is SGHRS and CDR2 is YFSETQ in the germline V gene. The V and J ends lost 0 bases and 3 bases, in that order; junction bases with no gene match: 7. CDR3 size: 17 residues. CDR3 nucleotides: TGCGCCAGCAGCTTGGCCTCGAAGACTAGCGGGACAGATACGCAGTATTTT. It is translated as CASSLASKTSGTDTQYF.

The CDR3 spells CASSTGTQGFF. CDR3 coding DNA: TGTGCCAGTAGTACCGGGACACAAGGTTTCTTC. The chain recombines TRBV19 with TRBJ2-1; tentatively, D is TRBD1 (6 bases). CDR1 and CDR2 from the germline V gene are LNHDA and SQIVND (reference sequence). The CDR3 extends over 11 amino acids. V lost 4 bases and J lost 16, with 14 bases in between.

V usage is TRBV30 and J usage is TRBJ1-5; D may be TRBD1 (5 bases). Deletions cut 5 bases from V and 1 base from J, with 12 bases between. Germline lookup yields CDR1 GTSNPN and CDR2 SVGIG (reference sequence). This CDR3 contains 14 residues. The CDR3 nucleotides are TGTGCCTGGGCGAGGCGGGGCAGCAATCAGCCCCAGCATTTT. Translation: CAWARRGSNQPQHF.

The chain joins TRBV7-9 to TRBJ2-7; D is possibly TRBD1 (6 bases). V shed 8 bases and J shed 6 bases, with 14 bases lying between them. Germline values: CDR1 SEHNR, CDR2 FQNEAQ (reference sequence). This CDR3 is built from 12 residues. The CDR3 sequence: CASAPVGGEQYF. The CDR3 DNA reads TGTGCCAGCGCCCCCGTAGGGGGCGAGCAGTACTTC.

The rearrangement uses TRBV24-1 and TRBJ2-3; 8 positions match TRBD2. Looked up from germline, CDR1 is KGHDR and CDR2 is SFDVKD. The V gene end was trimmed by 5 bases and the J gene end by 1 base; junction bases not matched to a gene: 1. The CDR3 is made up of 14 amino acids. The CDR3 sequence is CATSGAGGTDTQYF. The CDR3 DNA reads TGTGCCACCAGTGGAGCGGGAGGCACAGATACGCAGTATTTT.

The chain is built from TRBV5-1 and TRBJ2-7, with 7 bases that match TRBD1. This CDR3 is 14 amino acids long. V was pared by 4 bases and J by 4 bases, with 8 bases of the junction left unmatched. CDR1 is SGHRS, CDR2 YFSETQ, per germline. The CDR3: CASSDEGQPYEQYF. The CDR3 coding sequence is TGCGCCAGCAGCGATGAGGGACAGCCGTACGAGCAGTACTTC.

This chain connects TRBV30 to TRBJ2-1, with 7 bases identical to TRBD1. The CDR3 sequence is 19 residues long. The V segment lost 4 bases and the J segment 4 bases; nucleotides outside the gene matches: 22. The germline V gene encodes CDR1 GTSNPN and CDR2 SVGIG (reference sequence). The DNA for the CDR3 is TGTGCCTGGATGGGTAGGGGGCGAAACTCTACGGCCAAGTACAATGAGCAGTTCTTC. Amino acids: CAWMGRGRNSTAKYNEQFF.

This clone came up a few times. The chain links TRBV7-9 to TRBJ2-3; 11 bases are shared with TRBD2. The trim removed 3 bases at V and 6 bases at J, leaving 8 bases unmatched. The length of the CDR3 is 16 residues. Germline lookup yields CDR1 SEHNR and CDR2 FQNEAQ (reference sequence). The chain's CDR3 is CASSLVTSGTKDTQYF. CDR3 sequence (DNA): TGTGCCAGCAGCTTGGTGACTAGCGGGACCAAGGATACGCAGTATTTT.

This sequence joins TRBV20-1 and TRBJ2-1; TRBD1 agrees at 8 bases. Germline loops: CDR1 DFQATT, CDR2 SNEGSKA (reference sequence). The CDR3 loop spans 14 amino acids. V shed 3 bases, J shed 9 bases, and the junction held 10 bases outside the gene matches. DNA of the CDR3: TGCAGTGCTAGTTTCCCAGGGGGCCGGGGTGAGCAGTTCTTC. It translates to CSASFPGGRGEQFF.

The J gene is TRBJ2-7, the V gene TRBV9; D uncertain. The V end lost 3 bases, the J end lost 0 bases, and 10 bases lay between the germline ends. The CDR3 runs 14 residues. CDR1 is SGDLS, CDR2 YYNGEE, per germline. The CDR3 loop reads CASSGLSSSYEQYF. CDR3 nucleotide sequence: TGTGCCAGCAGCGGACTCAGTAGCTCCTACGAGCAGTACTTC.

This clone is a singleton in its sample. V is TRBV4-2 and J is TRBJ2-2; D is uncertain. This CDR3 region has 14 residues. V was pared by 1 base and J by 1 base, with 4 bases between. Per germline, CDR1 LGHNA and CDR2 YNFKEQ. This CDR3 reads CASSQGQNTGELFF. CDR3 bases: TGTGCCAGCAGCCAAGGGCAGAACACCGGGGAGCTGTTTTTT.

This clone was seen once. The CDR3 DNA follows: TGTGCCAGCAGCCCTCGAGGGGGACAGGGAGGAAACACCATATATTTT. Translated: CASSPRGGQGGNTIYF. The chain carries TRBV4-2 and TRBJ1-3; TRBD1 agrees at 9 bases. V gave up 4 bases and J gave up 4 bases; unmatched junction bases: 8. The V gene's germline CDR1 is LGHNA and CDR2 YNFKEQ. The CDR3 is 16 residues long.

This clone was detected once. This rearrangement joins TRBV19 to TRBJ2-2, with D perhaps matching TRBD2 (5 bases). V was cut by 1 base and J by 6 bases, with 12 bases left in between. Germline V gene data show CDR1 as LNHDA and CDR2 as SQIVND (reference sequence). The CDR3 length is 15 residues. The CDR3, as DNA: TGTGCCAGTAGTATAGTCTCCATCGGGGCCGGGGAGCTGTTTTTT. Translated: CASSIVSIGAGELFF.

The CDR3 here is CASSDAGGPRQRETQYF. In DNA, the CDR3 is TGCGCCAGCAGTGACGCAGGGGGCCCTAGGCAGAGAGAGACCCAGTACTTC. The chain is built from TRBV10-1 and TRBJ2-5; 8 bases line up with TRBD1. CDR3 size: 17 residues. Trimming took 3 bases from V and 4 from J; bases not matched to a gene: 13. Germline V gene sequence: CDR1 WNHNN, CDR2 SYGVQD (reference sequence).

Only one count was recorded for this clone. The V gene is TRBV7-3, the J gene TRBJ2-1; 8 bases align to TRBD2. This CDR3 region has 16 residues. J lost 1 base, V lost 0 bases, and 2 bases had no gene match. Germline lookup yields CDR1 SGHTA and CDR2 FQGTGA. The chain's CDR3 is CASSLTAGGSYNEQFF. CDR3 DNA: TGTGCCAGCAGCTTAACGGCGGGAGGTTCCTACAATGAGCAGTTCTTC. The full variable domain, its missing parts supplied by reference TRBV7-3 and TRBJ2-1, is GAGVSQTPSNKVTEKGKYVELRCDPISGHTALYWYRQSLGQGPEFLIYFQGTGAADDSGLPNDRFFAVRPEGSVSTLKIQRTERGDSAVYLCASSLTAGGSYNEQFFGPGTRLTVL.

The gene calls are TRBV7-2 and TRBJ2-1; 8 positions agree with TRBD1. Germline-derived CDR1 and CDR2 are SGHTA and FQGNSA. The junction had 10 bases not matched to a gene; V was cut back by 5 bases and J by 7 bases. This CDR3 contains 15 residues. This CDR3 is CASSRPTGDKNEQFF. The CDR3 DNA sequence: TGTGCCAGCAGCCGGCCGACAGGGGATAAGAATGAGCAGTTCTTC.

This clone was counted many times. The chain carries TRBV5-1 and TRBJ2-2; 14 bases are a match to TRBD2. Germline V gives CDR1 SGHRS, CDR2 YFSETQ. The CDR3 covers 19 residues. The ends lost 0 bases at V and 2 bases at J; junction bases unmatched: 6. The CDR3 is CASSLAHGTSGRNTGELFF. CDR3 bases: TGCGCCAGCAGCTTGGCACATGGGACTAGCGGGAGAAACACCGGGGAGCTGTTTTTT.

Written as DNA, the CDR3 is TGTGCCAGCAGCTTACTAGCGGGAGGATACACCGGGGAGCTGTTTTTT. Translation: CASSLLAGGYTGELFF. The V gene is TRBV7-8, the J gene TRBJ2-2; TRBD2 agrees at 11 bases. Germline loops: CDR1 SGHVS, CDR2 FQNEAQ. CDR3 length equals 16 residues. J gave up 3 bases and V 2 bases, and 2 bases lay outside the gene matches.

The chain uses TRBV3-1 (or the pseudogene TRBV3-2) and TRBJ1-1; a weak D match, TRBD1 (5 bases). Trimming shortened V by 5 bases and J by 3 bases, and 13 bases separated the two germline ends. The V gene's germline CDR1 is LGHDT and CDR2 YNNKEL (reference sequence). This CDR3 contains 14 residues. The CDR3 here is CASSYKRGYTEAFF. The CDR3 coding sequence is TGTGCCAGCAGCTATAAACGGGGGTACACTGAAGCTTTCTTT.

This clone showed up just a few times. The CDR3 DNA sequence: TGTGCCAGCAGCACCGGACTAGCGGGAGGCGAGCAGTACTTC. This sequence encodes CASSTGLAGGEQYF. The chain carries TRBV7-6 and TRBJ2-7; 14 nucleotides match TRBD2. Germline V gene lookup returns CDR1 SGHVS and CDR2 FNYEAQ. The CDR3 covers 14 residues. J was trimmed by 6 bases and V by 5 bases; bases with no gene match: 3.

V and J are TRBV18 and TRBJ1-1; 9 bases are a match to TRBD1. V dropped 2 bases and J dropped 7; count of bases not matched to a gene: 8. The CDR3 extends over 15 amino acids. The germline CDR1 and CDR2 sequences are KGHSH and LQKENI. The CDR3 nucleotides read TGTGCCAGCTCACCAAACACAGGGGGCTCAGGTGAAGCTTTCTTT. Translating gives CASSPNTGGSGEAFF. Looking up the rest from reference TRBV18 and TRBJ1-1 gives the full variable domain: NAGVMQNPRHLVRRRGQEARLRCSPMKGHSHVYWYRQLPEEGLKFMVYLQKENIIDESGMPKERFSAEFPKEGPSILRIQQVVRGDSAAYFCASSPNTGGSGEAFFGQGTRLTVV.

The chain uses TRBV10-3 and TRBJ1-2; 9 bases match TRBD1. CDR1 is ENHRY and CDR2 is SYGVKD in the germline V gene. This CDR3 has 15 amino acids. V was pared by 4 bases and J by 2 bases, with 5 bases of the junction left unmatched. This CDR3 is CAISGGQGQNYGYTF. The CDR3 nucleotides are TGTGCCATCAGTGGGGGACAGGGACAAAACTATGGCTACACCTTC.

The chain employs TRBV5-6 and TRBJ2-1; the match to TRBD2 covers 11 bases. J was trimmed by 0 bases and V by 5 bases; bases with no gene match: 7. This CDR3 is 17 amino acids long. The germline CDR1 and CDR2 sequences are SGHDT and YYEEEE. This chain's CDR3 is CASRAGTSGSSYNEQFF. The CDR3 DNA reads TGTGCCAGCAGAGCCGGGACTAGCGGCAGCTCCTACAATGAGCAGTTCTTC.

This rearrangement joins TRBV28 to TRBJ1-6; 7 bases are a match to TRBD1. Germline loops: CDR1 MDHEN, CDR2 SYDVKM. With V trimmed by 4 bases and J by 9 bases, 21 bases remained unmatched. This CDR3 has 19 amino acids. The CDR3 nucleotides read TGTGCCAGCAGTTCCCCGCTTGACAGGGTTACCAAAGGGACTTCACCCCTCCACTTT. It translates to CASSSPLDRVTKGTSPLHF.